The rows below give T cell receptor beta chains drawn from one sample of a study of graft-versus-host responses after intestinal transplantation. TCRdb keeps only in-frame clones here, not all; method: immunoSEQ multiplex PCR. The sample consists of tens of thousands of clones, around 90% of them appearing once. The sample here was PBMCs, taken about 120 days after intestinal transplantation. These receptors originate from a human patient who received an intestinal transplant, so some T cells may come from the graft donor. The CDR3 runs from the conserved cysteine through the conserved F or W. A D gene is named only where the DNA matches it firmly. Only part of the rows carry a size: once, few, many, or a class if the clone is expanded.

CDR3 DNA	CDR3 protein	D gene	V gene	J gene	clone size
TGTGCCAGCAGCTTAGGGGCAGGGGGAACCGGGGAGCTGTTTTTT	CASSLGAGGTGELFF	TRBD1	TRBV11-2	TRBJ2-2	-
TGTGCCATCAGTGCAGGGGGGGGCGAGCAGTACTTC	CAISAGGGEQYF	-	TRBV10-3	TRBJ2-7	-
TGTGCCAGCAGCTTTGAGGGAGGGCTCACAGATACGCAGTATTTT	CASSFEGGLTDTQYF	TRBD2	TRBV7-3	TRBJ2-3	-
TGTGCCAGCAGTTTGGGACTAGCCGAGCAGTTCTTC	CASSLGLAEQFF	TRBD2	TRBV28	TRBJ2-1	once
TGTGCCAGCAGCTTAATTAGCGGGGGTACCTACGAGCAGTACTTC	CASSLISGGTYEQYF	TRBD2	TRBV7-2	TRBJ2-7	-
TGTGCCAGCAGCGTAGTTCACTCGGGGGACACTGAAGCTTTCTTT	CASSVVHSGDTEAFF	-	TRBV9	TRBJ1-1	-
TGTGCCAGCAATGTCGTCGGCGATAATTCACCCCTCCACTTT	CASNVVGDNSPLHF	-	TRBV2	TRBJ1-6	-
TGCGCCAGCAGCTTGGGGCATTCCGGGGATCAGCCCCAGCATTTT	CASSLGHSGDQPQHF	-	TRBV5-1	TRBJ1-5	-
TGTGCCAGTAATAACAGGGAGGACTATGGCTACACCTTC	CASNNREDYGYTF	-	TRBV19	TRBJ1-2	-
TGTGCCAGCCGGAGGCCTAGGGTGTCGAACACTGAAGCTTTCTTT	CASRRPRVSNTEAFF	-	TRBV28	TRBJ1-1	once
TGTGCCAGCTCACCACCGCTACAGCCTAACTACAATGAGCAGTTCTTC	CASSPPLQPNYNEQFF	-	TRBV18	TRBJ2-1	-
TGCGCCAGCGAACACACTAGCGGGAGTTTGGATGAGCAGTTCTTC	CASEHTSGSLDEQFF	TRBD2	TRBV10-2	TRBJ2-1	-
TGTGCCAGCACCGATGGGGGCCCTACCTACAATGAGCAGTTCTTC	CASTDGGPTYNEQFF	-	TRBV28	TRBJ2-1	once
TGTGCCAGCAGCAATCTGGGTCTTGAAGCTTTCTTT	CASSNLGLEAFF	-	TRBV21-1	TRBJ1-1	once
TGTGCCAGCAGCAATGACCCGGGACAACCCCAAGAGACCCAGTACTTC	CASSNDPGQPQETQYF	-	TRBV7-9	TRBJ2-5	once
TGTGCCAGCAGCACCGGGACCGACAGCTCCTGCGAGCAGTACTTC	CASSTGTDSSCEQYF	-	TRBV6-5	TRBJ2-7	once
TGTGCCAGCAGGCCCCGCCGACCAAAGGGGGATACGCAGTATTTT	CASRPRRPKGDTQYF	-	TRBV28	TRBJ2-3	-
TGTGCCAGCACTTATGGGGCTGTTGTGGCTAAAGAGACCCAGTACTTC	CASTYGAVVAKETQYF	-	TRBV2	TRBJ2-5	-
TGCGCCAGCAGCTTGGTTCAGGGGAACTACGAGCAGTACTTC	CASSLVQGNYEQYF	-	TRBV5-1	TRBJ2-7	-
TGCAGTGCCTTGGGTGATGAAAAACTGTTTTTT	CSALGDEKLFF	-	TRBV20-1	TRBJ1-4	-